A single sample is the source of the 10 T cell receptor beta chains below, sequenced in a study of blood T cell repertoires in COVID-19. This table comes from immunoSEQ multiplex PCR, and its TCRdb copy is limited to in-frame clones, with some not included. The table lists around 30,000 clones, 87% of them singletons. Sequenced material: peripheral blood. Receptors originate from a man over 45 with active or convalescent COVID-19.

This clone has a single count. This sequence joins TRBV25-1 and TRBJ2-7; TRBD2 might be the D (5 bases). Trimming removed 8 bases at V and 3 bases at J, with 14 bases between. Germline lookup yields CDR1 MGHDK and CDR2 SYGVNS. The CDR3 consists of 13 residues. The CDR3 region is CASVPGNRYEQYF. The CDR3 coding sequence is TGTGCCAGCGTTCCGGGGAATCGCTACGAGCAGTACTTC.

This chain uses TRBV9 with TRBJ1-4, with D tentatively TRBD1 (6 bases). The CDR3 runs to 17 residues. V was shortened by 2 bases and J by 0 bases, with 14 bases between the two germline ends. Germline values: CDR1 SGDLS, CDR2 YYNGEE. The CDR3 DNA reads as TGTGCCAGCAGCGTGTCCCCAGACAGGACAACTAATGAAAAACTGTTTTTT. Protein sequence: CASSVSPDRTTNEKLFF. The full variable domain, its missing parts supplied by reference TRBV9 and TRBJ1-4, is DSGVTQTPKHLITATGQRVTLRCSPRSGDLSVYWYQQSLDQGLQFLIQYYNGEERAKGNILERFSAQQFPDLHSELNLSSLELGDSALYFCASSVSPDRTTNEKLFFGSGTQLSVL.

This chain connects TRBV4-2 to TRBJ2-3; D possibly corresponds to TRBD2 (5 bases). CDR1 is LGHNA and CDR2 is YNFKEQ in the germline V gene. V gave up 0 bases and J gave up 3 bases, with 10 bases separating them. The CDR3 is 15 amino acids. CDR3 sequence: CASSQDPTGTDTQYF. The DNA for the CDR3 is TGTGCCAGCAGCCAAGATCCAACGGGGACAGATACGCAGTATTTT.

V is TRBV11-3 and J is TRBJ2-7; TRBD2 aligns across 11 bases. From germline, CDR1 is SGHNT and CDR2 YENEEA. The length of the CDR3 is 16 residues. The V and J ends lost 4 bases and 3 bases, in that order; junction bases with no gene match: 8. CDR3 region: CASSSSTSGSVYEQYF. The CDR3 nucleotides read TGTGCCAGCAGCTCCTCAACTAGCGGGAGTGTCTACGAGCAGTACTTC.

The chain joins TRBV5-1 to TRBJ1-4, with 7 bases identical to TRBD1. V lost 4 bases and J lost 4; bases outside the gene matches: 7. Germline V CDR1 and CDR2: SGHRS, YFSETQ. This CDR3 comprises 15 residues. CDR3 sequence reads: CASSVGTAHNEKLFF. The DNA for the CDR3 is TGCGCCAGCAGCGTTGGGACAGCCCATAATGAAAAACTGTTTTTT.

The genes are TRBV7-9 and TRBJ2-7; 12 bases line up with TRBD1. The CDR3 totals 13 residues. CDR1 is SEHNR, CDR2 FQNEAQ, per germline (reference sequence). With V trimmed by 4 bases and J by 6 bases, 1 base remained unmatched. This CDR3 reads CASSWGQGAEQYF. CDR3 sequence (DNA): TGTGCCAGCAGCTGGGGACAGGGGGCCGAGCAGTACTTC.

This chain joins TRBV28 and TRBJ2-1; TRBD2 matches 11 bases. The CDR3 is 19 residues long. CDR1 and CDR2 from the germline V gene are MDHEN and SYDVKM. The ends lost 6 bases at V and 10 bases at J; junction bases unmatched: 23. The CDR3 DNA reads TGTGCCAGCAGAGGATACAGGGCTGGGGGACTAGCGGAATCTGGCGAGCAGTTCTTC. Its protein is CASRGYRAGGLAESGEQFF.

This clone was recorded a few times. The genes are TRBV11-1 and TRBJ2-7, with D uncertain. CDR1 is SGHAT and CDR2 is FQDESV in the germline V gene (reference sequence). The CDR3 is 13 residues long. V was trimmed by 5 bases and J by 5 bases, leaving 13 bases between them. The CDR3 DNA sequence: TGTGCCAGCAGCCCCAGAGGAATCGACGAGCAGTACTTC. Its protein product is CASSPRGIDEQYF.

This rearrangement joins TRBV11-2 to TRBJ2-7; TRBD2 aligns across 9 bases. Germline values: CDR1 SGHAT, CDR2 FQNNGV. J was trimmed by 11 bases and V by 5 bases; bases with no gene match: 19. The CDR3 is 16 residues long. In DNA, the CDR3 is TGTGCCAGCAGCGGGTCCGGGACTAGCTCTTTTTCGGTGGAGTACTTC. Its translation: CASSGSGTSSFSVEYF.

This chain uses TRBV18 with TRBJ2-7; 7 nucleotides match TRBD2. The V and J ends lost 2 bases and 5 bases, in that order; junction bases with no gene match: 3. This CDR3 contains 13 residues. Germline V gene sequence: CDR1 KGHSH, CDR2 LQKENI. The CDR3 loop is CASSPNGRNEQYF. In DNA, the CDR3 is TGTGCCAGCTCACCAAACGGGAGGAACGAGCAGTACTTC.